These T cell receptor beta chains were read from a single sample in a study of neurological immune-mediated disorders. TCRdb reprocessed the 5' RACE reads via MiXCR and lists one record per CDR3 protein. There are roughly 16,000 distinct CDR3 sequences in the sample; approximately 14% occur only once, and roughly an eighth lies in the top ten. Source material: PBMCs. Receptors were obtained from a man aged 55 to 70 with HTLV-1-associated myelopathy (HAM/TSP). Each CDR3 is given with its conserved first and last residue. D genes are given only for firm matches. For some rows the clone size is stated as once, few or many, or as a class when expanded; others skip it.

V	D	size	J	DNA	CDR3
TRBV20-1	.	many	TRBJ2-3	TGCAGTGCAAGTTCGTCGACTCCGGGGCAAGGTGCACAGTATTTT	CSASSSTPGQGAQYF
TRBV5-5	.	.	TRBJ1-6	TGTGCCAGCACCCTATCAAGGGACTATAATTCACCCCTCCACTTT	CASTLSRDYNSPLHF
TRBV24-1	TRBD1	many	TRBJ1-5	TGTGCCACCAGTGATTCGGGACAGGGTGGCAATCAGCCCCAGCATTTT	CATSDSGQGGNQPQHF
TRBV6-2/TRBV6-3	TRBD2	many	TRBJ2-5	TGTGCCAGCACCGAAGCGGGGGCAGAGACCCAGTACTTC	CASTEAGAETQYF
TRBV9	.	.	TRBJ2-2	TGTGCCAGCAGCGTAGGGTGGTCGAACACCGGGGAGCTGTTTTTT	CASSVGWSNTGELFF
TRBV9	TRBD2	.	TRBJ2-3	TGTGCCAGCAGCCCCCGAAACCGGACTAGCGGCGCAGATACGCAGTATTTT	CASSPRNRTSGADTQYF
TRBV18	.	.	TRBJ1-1	TGTGCCAGCTCCATGGAACGCCGCACTGAAGCTTTCTTT	CASSMERRTEAFF
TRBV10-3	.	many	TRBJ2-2	TGTGCCATCAGTGACCCGACTTTTATGAACACCGGGGAGCTGTTTTTT	CAISDPTFMNTGELFF
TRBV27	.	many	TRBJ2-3	TGTGCCACCTGGGGGGCAGATACGCAGTATTTT	CATWGADTQYF
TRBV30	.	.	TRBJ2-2	TGTGCCTGGTGGGAAGGGACACAGGCCGGGGAGCTGTTTTTT	CAWWEGTQAGELFF
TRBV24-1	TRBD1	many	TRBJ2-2	TGTGCCACCAGTCCCGGACAGGACACCGGGGAGCTGTTTTTT	CATSPGQDTGELFF
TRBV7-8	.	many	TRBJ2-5	TGTGCCAGCAGCCGTAACCCGTCCAGGGGTCAAGAGACCCAGTACTTC	CASSRNPSRGQETQYF
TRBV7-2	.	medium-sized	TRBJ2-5	TGTGCCAGCAGCCCGGGAAGAGGGTTTGTCGAGACCCAGTACTTC	CASSPGRGFVETQYF
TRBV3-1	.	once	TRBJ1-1	TGTGCCAGCAGCCGCCGACGGGAGACTGAAGCTTCCTTT	CASSRRRETEASF
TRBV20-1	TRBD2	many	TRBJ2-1	TGCAGTGCTAGAGTCTCTAGCGGGGGGGCAAACTACAATGAGCAGTTCTTC	CSARVSSGGANYNEQFF
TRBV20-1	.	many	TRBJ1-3	TGCAGTGCTAGAGATCTGGCTATCCCGGACACCATATATTTT	CSARDLAIPDTIYF
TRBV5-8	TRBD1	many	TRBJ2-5	TGTGCCAGCAGCTTGCAGGGGGTGGGAACGGAGACCCAGTACTTC	CASSLQGVGTETQYF
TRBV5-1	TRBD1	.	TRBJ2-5	TGCGCCAGCAGCTGGGGACAGGGCCAAGAGACCCAGTACTTC	CASSWGQGQETQYF
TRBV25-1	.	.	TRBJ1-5	TGTGCCAGCGACCCTGGGGGGGCCCAGCATTTT	CASDPGGAQHF
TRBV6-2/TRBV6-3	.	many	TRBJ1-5	TGTGCCAGTAGAGTGGGGTATTGGCAGCCCCAGCATTTT	CASRVGYWQPQHF
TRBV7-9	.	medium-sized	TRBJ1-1	TGTGCCAGCAGCTTGGAGCCTAACACTGAAGCTTTCTTT	CASSLEPNTEAFF
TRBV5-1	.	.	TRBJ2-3	TGCGCCAGCAGCCGGGACACCGGAGAGGCAGATACGCAGTATTTT	CASSRDTGEADTQYF
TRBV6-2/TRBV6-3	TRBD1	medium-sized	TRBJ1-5	TGTGCCAGCAGTTACCCGGGACAGGGAGGCAATCAGCCCCAGCATTTT	CASSYPGQGGNQPQHF
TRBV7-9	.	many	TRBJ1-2	TGTGCCAGCAGCTTGATAGGACTCTCGGTTGGCTACACCTTC	CASSLIGLSVGYTF
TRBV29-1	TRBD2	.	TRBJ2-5	TGCAGCTCCGAGGGACGGACTAGCGGGTACGAGGGCATCGAGACCCAGTACTTC	CSSEGRTSGYEGIETQYF
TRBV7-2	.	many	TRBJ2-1	TGTGCCAGCAGCTTATTATCCTCCGGTGAGCAGTTCTTC	CASSLLSSGEQFF
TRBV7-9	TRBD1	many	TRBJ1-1	TGTGCCAGCAGCTTAGGTAACAGGGGGCCGGTGTACACTGAAGCTTTCTTT	CASSLGNRGPVYTEAFF
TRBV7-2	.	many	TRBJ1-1	TGTGCCAGCAGCAAACGTCCCGGGACATTGATGAACACTGAAGCTTTCTTT	CASSKRPGTLMNTEAFF